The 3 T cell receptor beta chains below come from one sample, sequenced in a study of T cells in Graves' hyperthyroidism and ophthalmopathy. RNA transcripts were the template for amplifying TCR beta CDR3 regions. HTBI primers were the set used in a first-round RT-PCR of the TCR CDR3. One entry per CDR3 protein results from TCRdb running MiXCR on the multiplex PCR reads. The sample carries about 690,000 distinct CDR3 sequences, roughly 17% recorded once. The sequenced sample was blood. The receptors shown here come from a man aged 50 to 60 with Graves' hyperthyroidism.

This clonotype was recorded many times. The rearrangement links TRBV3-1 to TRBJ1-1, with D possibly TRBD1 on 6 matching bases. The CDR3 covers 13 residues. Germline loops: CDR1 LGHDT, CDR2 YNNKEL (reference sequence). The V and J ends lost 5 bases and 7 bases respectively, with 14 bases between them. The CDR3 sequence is CASSTRGGLEAFF. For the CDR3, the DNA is TGTGCCAGCAGCACCCGAGGGGGGCTTGAAGCTTTCTTT. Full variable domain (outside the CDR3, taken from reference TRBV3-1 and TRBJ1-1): DTAVSQTPKYLVTQMGNDKSIKCEQNLGHDTMYWYKQDSKKFLKIMFSYNNKELIINETVPNRFSPKSPDKAHLNLHINSLELGDSAVYFCASSTRGGLEAFFGQGTRLTVV.

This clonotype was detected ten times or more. CDR3 protein: CASRSDSMNTEAFF. In DNA form, the CDR3 reads TGTGCCAGCAGATCGGACAGCATGAACACTGAAGCTTTCTTT. The V gene is TRBV27, the J gene TRBJ1-1, with D possibly TRBD1 on 6 matching bases. Germline V gene lookup returns CDR1 MNHEY and CDR2 SMNVEV (reference sequence). V dropped 6 bases and J dropped 0 bases, with 11 bases sitting between them. The CDR3 runs 14 residues.

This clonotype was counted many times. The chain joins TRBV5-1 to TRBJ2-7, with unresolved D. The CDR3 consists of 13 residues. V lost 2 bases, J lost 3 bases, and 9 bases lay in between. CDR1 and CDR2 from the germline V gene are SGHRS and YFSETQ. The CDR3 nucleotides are TGCGCCAGCAGCTTTTTGGAAGGCTACGAGCAGTACTTC. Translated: CASSFLEGYEQYF. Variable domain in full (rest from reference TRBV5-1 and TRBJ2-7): KAGVTQTPRYLIKTRGQQVTLSCSPISGHRSVSWYQQTPGQGLQFLFEYFSETQRNKGNFPGRFSGRQFSNSRSEMNVSTLELGDSALYLCASSFLEGYEQYFGPGTRLTVT.